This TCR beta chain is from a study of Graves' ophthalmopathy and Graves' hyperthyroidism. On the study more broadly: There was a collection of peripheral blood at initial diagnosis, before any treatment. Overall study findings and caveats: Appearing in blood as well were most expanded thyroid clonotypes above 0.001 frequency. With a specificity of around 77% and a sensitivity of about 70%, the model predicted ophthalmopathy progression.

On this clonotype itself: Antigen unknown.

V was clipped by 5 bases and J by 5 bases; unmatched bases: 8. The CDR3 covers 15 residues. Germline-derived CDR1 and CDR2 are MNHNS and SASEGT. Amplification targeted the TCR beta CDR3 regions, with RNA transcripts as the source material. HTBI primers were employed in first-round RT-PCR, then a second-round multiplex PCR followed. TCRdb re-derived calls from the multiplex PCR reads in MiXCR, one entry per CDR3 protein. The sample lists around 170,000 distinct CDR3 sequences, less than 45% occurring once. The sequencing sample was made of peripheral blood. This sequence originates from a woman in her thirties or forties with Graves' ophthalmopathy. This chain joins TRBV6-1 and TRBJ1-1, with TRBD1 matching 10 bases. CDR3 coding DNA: TGTGCCAGCAGTAGGACAGGGGGTTCGGGTACTGAAGCTTTCTTT. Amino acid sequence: CASSRTGGSGTEAFF.